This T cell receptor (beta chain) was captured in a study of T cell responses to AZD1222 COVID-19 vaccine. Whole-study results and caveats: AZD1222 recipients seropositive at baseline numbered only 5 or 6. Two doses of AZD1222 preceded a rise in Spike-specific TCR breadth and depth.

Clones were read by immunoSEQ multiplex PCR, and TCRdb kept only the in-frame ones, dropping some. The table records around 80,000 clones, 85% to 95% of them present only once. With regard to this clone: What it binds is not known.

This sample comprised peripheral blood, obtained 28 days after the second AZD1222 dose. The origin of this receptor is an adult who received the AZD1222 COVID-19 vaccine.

CDR3 sequence reads: CASSLDSGTGDEKLFF. The CDR3 region has the DNA TGCGCCAGCAGCCTCGATTCCGGGACAGGGGACGAAAAACTGTTTTTT. This chain uses TRBV4-1 with TRBJ1-4, with 10 nucleotides matching TRBD1. The CDR3 covers 16 residues. CDR1 is MGHRA and CDR2 is YSYEKL in the germline V gene. V lost 4 bases to trimming and J lost 8 bases; unmatched junction nucleotides: 10.